This record covers a single TCR beta chain. These data are taken from a study of cytomegalovirus exposure and HLA in healthy donors. Sequenced by immunoSEQ multiplex PCR; TCRdb stores in-frame clones only, minus some. The sample lists about 120,000 clones; roughly 95% were seen once. The V gene lost 3 bases and the J gene lost 6 bases, with 16 bases spanning the gap. Germline CDR1 SGHAT, CDR2 FQNNGV. The CDR3 contains 15 residues. This TCR was sampled from a man aged 18 to 29 in good health and CMV-seronegative. Sample: PBMCs. The chain recombines TRBV11-2 with TRBJ2-3; TRBD2 is a possible D gene (5 bases). The CDR3 protein is CASSFLAHGGDTQYF. The CDR3 DNA sequence: TGTGCCAGCAGCTTTCTAGCCCACGGTGGGGATACGCAGTATTTT.